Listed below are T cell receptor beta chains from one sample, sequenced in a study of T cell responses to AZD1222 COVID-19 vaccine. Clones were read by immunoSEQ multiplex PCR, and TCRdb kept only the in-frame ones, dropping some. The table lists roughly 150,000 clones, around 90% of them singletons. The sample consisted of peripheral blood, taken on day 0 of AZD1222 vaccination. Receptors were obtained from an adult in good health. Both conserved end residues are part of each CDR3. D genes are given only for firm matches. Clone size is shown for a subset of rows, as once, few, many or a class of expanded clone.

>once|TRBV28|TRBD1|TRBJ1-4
CASSPTGRNEKLFF
TGTGCCAGCAGTCCGACAGGGAGGAATGAAAAACTGTTTTTT
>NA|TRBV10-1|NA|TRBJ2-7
CASSESTGSYEQYF
TGCGCCAGCAGTGAGTCGACTGGCTCCTACGAGCAGTACTTC
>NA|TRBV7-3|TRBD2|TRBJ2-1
CASSLAGGPRNEQFF
TGTGCCAGCAGTTTAGCGGGAGGGCCGCGGAATGAGCAGTTCTTC
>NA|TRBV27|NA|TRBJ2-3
CASSPSTDTQYF
TGTGCCAGCAGTCCTAGCACAGATACGCAGTATTTT
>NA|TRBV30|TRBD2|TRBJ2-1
CAWSSGLVFYNEQFF
TGTGCCTGGAGTTCGGGACTAGTTTTCTACAATGAGCAGTTCTTC
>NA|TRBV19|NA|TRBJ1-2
CASSNPGDGYTF
TGTGCCAGTAGTAACCCAGGGGATGGCTACACCTTC
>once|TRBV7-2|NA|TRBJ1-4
CASSSGPEGKLFF
TGTGCCAGCAGCTCCGGGCCCGAGGGGAAACTGTTTTTT
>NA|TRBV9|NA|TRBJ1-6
CASSEGGYSSPLHF
TGTGCCAGCAGCGAGGGGGGATACAGCTCACCCCTCCACTTT
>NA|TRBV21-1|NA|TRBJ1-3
CASSGGQTGNTIYF
TGTGCCAGCAGCGGGGGGCAAACTGGAAACACCATATATTTT
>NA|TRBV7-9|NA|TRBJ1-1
CASSLGAGEAFF
TGTGCCAGCAGCTTAGGGGCAGGCGAAGCTTTCTTT
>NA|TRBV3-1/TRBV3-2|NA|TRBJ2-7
CASSARSYEQYF
TGTGCCAGCAGCGCCCGCTCCTACGAGCAGTACTTC
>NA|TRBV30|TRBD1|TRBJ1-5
CAWRPPGRGRNQPQHF
TGTGCCTGGAGACCCCCCGGCAGGGGGCGGAATCAGCCCCAGCATTTT
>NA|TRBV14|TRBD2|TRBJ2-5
CASSQERGSGGETQYF
TGTGCCAGCAGCCAAGAGCGAGGCAGCGGGGGGGAGACCCAGTACTTC
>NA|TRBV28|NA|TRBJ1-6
CASSLPLRDITNSPLHF
TGTGCCAGCAGTTTACCCCTCAGAGATATAACCAATTCACCCCTCCACTTT
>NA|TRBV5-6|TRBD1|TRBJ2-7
CASSLVGQGYEQYF
TGTGCCAGCAGCTTGGTTGGACAGGGCTACGAGCAGTACTTC
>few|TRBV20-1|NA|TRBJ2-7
CSASRSSYEQYF
TGCAGTGCTAGTCGGAGTTCCTACGAGCAGTACTTC
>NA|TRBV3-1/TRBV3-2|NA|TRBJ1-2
CASSQDQIPATPYGYTF
TGTGCCAGCAGCCAAGATCAGATACCCGCAACTCCCTATGGCTACACCTTC
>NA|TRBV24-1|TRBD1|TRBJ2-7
CATSDTNRGYEQYF
TGTGCCACCAGTGATACGAACAGGGGTTACGAGCAGTACTTC
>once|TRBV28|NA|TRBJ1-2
CASSSPRGGYTF
TGTGCCAGCAGTTCCCCTCGTGGGGGCTACACCTTC
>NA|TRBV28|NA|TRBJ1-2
CASSFNSGYGYTF
TGTGCCAGCAGTTTTAACAGCGGCTATGGCTACACCTTC
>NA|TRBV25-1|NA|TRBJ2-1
CASSESVGWDHEQFF
TGTGCCAGCAGTGAATCCGTGGGGTGGGACCATGAGCAGTTCTTC
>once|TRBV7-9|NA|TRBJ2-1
CASSSLSSTNEQFF
TGTGCCAGCAGCTCCCTTTCCAGTACCAATGAGCAGTTCTTC
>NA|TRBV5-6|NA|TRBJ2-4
CASSLSHRLAKNIQYF
TGTGCCAGCAGCTTGTCACACCGATTAGCCAAAAACATTCAGTACTTC
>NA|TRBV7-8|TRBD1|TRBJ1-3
CASSLLSGGPRSGNTIYF
TGTGCCAGCAGCTTATTATCAGGGGGCCCTCGCTCTGGAAACACCATATATTTT
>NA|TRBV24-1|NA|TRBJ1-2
CATSDLSQNYGYTF
TGTGCCACCAGTGATTTGAGCCAGAACTATGGCTACACCTTC
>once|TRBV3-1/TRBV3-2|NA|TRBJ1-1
CASSQTRATEAFF
TGTGCCAGCAGCCAAACCAGGGCCACTGAAGCTTTCTTT
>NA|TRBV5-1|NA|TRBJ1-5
CASSSFPGQPQHF
TGCGCCAGCAGCTCCTTCCCGGGGCAGCCCCAGCATTTT
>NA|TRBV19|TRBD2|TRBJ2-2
CASSSAGGPFGELFF
TGTGCCAGTAGTTCAGCGGGAGGGCCCTTCGGGGAGCTGTTTTTT
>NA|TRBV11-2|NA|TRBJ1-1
CASSLGYGMNTEAFF
TGTGCCAGCAGCTTAGGGTATGGAATGAACACTGAAGCTTTCTTT
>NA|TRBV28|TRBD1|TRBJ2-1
CASAPGTGNYNEQFF
TGTGCCAGCGCGCCCGGGACAGGGAACTACAATGAGCAGTTCTTC
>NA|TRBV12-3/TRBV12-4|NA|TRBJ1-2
CASSFLGAGGYTF
TGTGCCAGCAGTTTCTTGGGGGCGGGTGGCTACACCTTC
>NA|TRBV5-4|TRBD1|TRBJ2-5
CASSRSGTGRETQYF
TGTGCCAGCAGCCGGTCCGGGACAGGGCGCGAGACCCAGTACTTC
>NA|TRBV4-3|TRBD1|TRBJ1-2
CASSHRGLDGYTF
TGCGCCAGCTCCCACAGGGGGCTTGATGGCTACACCTTC
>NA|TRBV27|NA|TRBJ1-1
CASSPNMNTEAFF
TGTGCCAGCAGTCCTAACATGAACACTGAAGCTTTCTTT
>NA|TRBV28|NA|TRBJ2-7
CASSPNVAVTYEQYF
TGTGCCAGCAGTCCAAACGTAGCGGTCACCTACGAGCAGTACTTC
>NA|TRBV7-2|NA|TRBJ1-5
CASSYTGNQPQHF
TGTGCCAGCAGCTATACAGGGAATCAGCCCCAGCATTTT
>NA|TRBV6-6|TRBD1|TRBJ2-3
CASRNRDRGSDTQYF
TGTGCCAGCAGAAACCGGGACAGGGGGTCAGATACGCAGTATTTT
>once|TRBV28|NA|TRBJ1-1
CASSLPGGGAAEAFF
TGTGCCAGCAGTTTACCTGGCGGGGGAGCGGCTGAAGCTTTCTTT
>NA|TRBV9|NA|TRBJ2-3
CASNPRWGDTQYF
TGTGCCAGCAACCCCCGGTGGGGGGACACGCAGTATTTT
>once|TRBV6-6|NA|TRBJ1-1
CASSPRGDGNTEAFF
TGTGCCAGCAGCCCCCGAGGGGATGGGAACACTGAAGCTTTCTTT
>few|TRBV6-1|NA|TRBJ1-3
CASSENTGTSGNTIYF
TGTGCCAGCAGTGAAAATACTGGGACGTCTGGAAACACCATATATTTT
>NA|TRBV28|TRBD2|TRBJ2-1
CASIGRSGRAHKQFF
TGTGCCAGCATCGGCCGGAGCGGGAGGGCCCATAAGCAGTTCTTC
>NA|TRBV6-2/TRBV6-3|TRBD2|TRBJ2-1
CASSTLAGREGEQFF
TGTGCCAGCAGCACACTAGCGGGAAGGGAGGGTGAGCAGTTCTTC
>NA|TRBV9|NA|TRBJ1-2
CASSADYGYTF
TGTGCCAGCAGCGCCGACTATGGCTACACCTTC